The present entry profiles one TCR beta chain with its context. The data belong to a study of early T cells in non-severe SARS-CoV-2 infection. The germline V gene encodes CDR1 SNHLY and CDR2 FYNNEI. V was trimmed by 6 bases and J by 6 bases, leaving 15 bases between them. CDR3 length equals 13 residues. From the 5' RACE reads, TCRdb called clonotypes with MiXCR, one entry per CDR3 protein. The data contain some 110,000 distinct CDR3 sequences, more than 12% of them singletons. Sequenced: whole blood. This chain joins TRBV2 and TRBJ2-7; D is perhaps TRBD2 (6 bases). The receptor comes from an adult who was a healthcare worker with PCR-confirmed SARS-CoV-2 infection or an uninfected control (not recorded which). This chain's CDR3 is CASSGGTLSEQYF. The CDR3 bases are TGTGCCAGCAGCGGAGGGACTTTGTCCGAGCAGTACTTC.